The text below deals with one T cell receptor beta chain. The sample is drawn from a study of blood T cell repertoires in COVID-19. Measured with immunoSEQ multiplex PCR; TCRdb has only the in-frame clones, and not every one. The data hold about 300,000 clones, with nearly 90% observed a single time. The clonotype comes from a young woman who had recovered from COVID-19. Source material: PBMCs or T cells enriched from blood (not recorded which).

CDR3 in amino acids: CASTLRTGLNEKLFF. CDR3 coding DNA: TGTGCCAGTACCCTCCGGACAGGACTTAATGAAAAACTGTTTTTT. The V and J genes are TRBV19 and TRBJ1-4; 7 positions agree with TRBD1. The CDR3 spans 15 residues. CDR1 is LNHDA and CDR2 is SQIVND in the germline V gene (reference sequence). V was clipped by 7 bases and J by 4 bases; unmatched bases: 9. The full variable domain, its missing parts supplied by reference TRBV19 and TRBJ1-4, is DGGITQSPKYLFRKEGQNVTLSCEQNLNHDAMYWYRQDPGQGLRLIYYSQIVNDFQKGDIAEGYSVSREKKESFPLTVTSAQKNPTAFYLCASTLRTGLNEKLFFGSGTQLSVL.